This TCR beta chain was captured in a study of Graves' ophthalmopathy and Graves' hyperthyroidism. This clonotype came up many times. CDR3 length: 13 residues. Germline CDR1 is MDHEN and CDR2 is SYDVKM. V was clipped by 7 bases and J by 7 bases; unmatched bases: 8. Transcripts of RNA were the source for amplifying TCR beta CDR3 regions. Scientists carried out first-round RT-PCR using HTBI primers and then a second-round multiplex PCR. In TCRdb, the multiplex PCR reads were re-called with MiXCR into one record per CDR3 protein. The table lists roughly 350,000 distinct CDR3 sequences, 17% of them singletons.

Sequenced input: peripheral blood. The chain has TRBV28 and TRBJ2-7, with 9 bases aligning to TRBD2. This receptor was identified in an adult woman with stable Graves' hyperthyroidism. CDR3 DNA: TGTGCCAGCACCCTCAGGCTAGCGGGGGAGCAGTACTTC. Its protein product is CASTLRLAGEQYF.